What follows is one TCR beta chain and its context. Its antigen is currently unknown. The germline V and J ends were trimmed by 1 base and 1 base, with 8 bases remaining between them. The CDR3 is 14 amino acids. Germline V gene lookup returns CDR1 MNHNY and CDR2 SVGAGI (reference sequence). TCRdb called the reads again in MiXCR, with one record for every CDR3 protein. The table includes roughly 200,000 distinct CDR3 sequences, roughly two fifths detected once. The source of the sample is a study of T cell repertoires in cytomegalovirus infection. Material: CD8+ T cells from cultured PBMCs, obtained from culture after CMV antigen stimulation. The chain is built from TRBV6-6 and TRBJ2-7; either TRBD1 or TRBD2 may fit D (5 bases each). The receptor comes from a human donor in good health (CMV status not recorded). Some clones in this sample may be carry-over from other donors' samples. The CDR3 is CASSYLGESYEQYF. The DNA of the CDR3 is TGTGCCAGCAGTTACTTGGGGGAGTCCTACGAGCAGTACTTC.